The subject of this entry is one T cell receptor beta chain. No antigen is known for it. These data come from a study of cytomegalovirus exposure and HLA in healthy donors. The primer mix had 60 Vbeta and 13 Jbeta primers. Sequenced by immunoSEQ multiplex PCR; TCRdb stores in-frame clones only, minus some. The data show 150,000 to 200,000 clones, 75% to 90% seen once. The CDR3 has 14 amino acids. CDR1 is KGHSH and CDR2 is LQKENI in the germline V gene. The V gene lost 0 bases and the J gene lost 6 bases, with 11 bases spanning the gap. General study points: Highly shared sequence variants in one cluster were likely a sequencing artifact. Both high specificity and high sensitivity reportedly marked the classifier's diagnosis of cytomegalovirus status.

The chain employs TRBV18 and TRBJ1-2; possibly TRBD1 for D (6 bases). The source of this sequence is a man aged 45 to 65 in good health and CMV-seropositive. Specimen: PBMCs. As DNA, the CDR3 is TGTGCCAGCTCACCACCAGGGGGAAGGGATGGCTACACCTTC. Translated, it gives CASSPPGGRDGYTF.